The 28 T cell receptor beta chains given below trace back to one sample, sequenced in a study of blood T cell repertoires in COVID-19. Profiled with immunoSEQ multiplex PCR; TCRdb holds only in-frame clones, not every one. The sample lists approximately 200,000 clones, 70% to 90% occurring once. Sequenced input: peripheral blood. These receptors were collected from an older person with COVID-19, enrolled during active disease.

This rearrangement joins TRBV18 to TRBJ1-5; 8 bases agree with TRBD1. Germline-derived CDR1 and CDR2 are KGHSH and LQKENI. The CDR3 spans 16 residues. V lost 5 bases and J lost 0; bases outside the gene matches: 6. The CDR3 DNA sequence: TGTGCCAGCTCAGGGAACAGGGGGAATAGCAATCAGCCCCAGCATTTT. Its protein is CASSGNRGNSNQPQHF. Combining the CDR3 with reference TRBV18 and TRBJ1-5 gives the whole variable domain NAGVMQNPRHLVRRRGQEARLRCSPMKGHSHVYWYRQLPEEGLKFMVYLQKENIIDESGMPKERFSAEFPKEGPSILRIQQVVRGDSAAYFCASSGNRGNSNQPQHFGDGTRLSIL.

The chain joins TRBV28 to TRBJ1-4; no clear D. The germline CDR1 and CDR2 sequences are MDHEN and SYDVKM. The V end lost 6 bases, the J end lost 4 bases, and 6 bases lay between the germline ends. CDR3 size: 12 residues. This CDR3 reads CASRNSNEKLFF. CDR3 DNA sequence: TGTGCCAGCAGAAACAGTAATGAAAAACTGTTTTTT.

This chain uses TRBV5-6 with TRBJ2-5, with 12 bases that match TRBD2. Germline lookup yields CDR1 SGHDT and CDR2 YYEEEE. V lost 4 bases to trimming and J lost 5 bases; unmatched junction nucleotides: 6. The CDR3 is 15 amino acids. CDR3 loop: CASSVRLAGVETQYF. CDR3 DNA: TGTGCCAGCAGCGTCCGACTAGCGGGGGTGGAGACCCAGTACTTC.

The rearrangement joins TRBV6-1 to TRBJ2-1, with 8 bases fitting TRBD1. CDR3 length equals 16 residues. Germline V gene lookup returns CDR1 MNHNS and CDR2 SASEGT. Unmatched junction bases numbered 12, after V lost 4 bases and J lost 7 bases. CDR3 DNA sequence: TGTGCCAGCAGTGCTTCCCTGGACAGGGTTATGAATGAGCAGTTCTTC. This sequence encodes CASSASLDRVMNEQFF.

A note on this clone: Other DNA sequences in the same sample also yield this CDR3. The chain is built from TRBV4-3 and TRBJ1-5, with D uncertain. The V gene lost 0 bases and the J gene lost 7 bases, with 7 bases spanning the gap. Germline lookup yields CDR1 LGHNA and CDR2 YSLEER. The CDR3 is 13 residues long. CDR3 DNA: TGCGCCAGCAGCCAAGATCGGGGACAGCCCCAGCATTTT. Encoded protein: CASSQDRGQPQHF.

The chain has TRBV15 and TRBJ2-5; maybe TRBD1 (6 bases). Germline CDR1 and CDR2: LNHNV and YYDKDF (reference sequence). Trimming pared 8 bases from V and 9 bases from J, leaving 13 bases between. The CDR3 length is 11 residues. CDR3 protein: CATSGAGAQYF. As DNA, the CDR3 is TGTGCCACCTCCGGGGCAGGGGCCCAGTACTTC.

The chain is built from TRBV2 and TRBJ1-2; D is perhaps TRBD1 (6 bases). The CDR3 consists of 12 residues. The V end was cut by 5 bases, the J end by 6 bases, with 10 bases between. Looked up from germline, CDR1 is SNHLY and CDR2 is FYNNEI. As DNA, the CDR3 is TGTGCCAGCAGTTCCAGGGGAAATGGCTACACCTTC. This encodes CASSSRGNGYTF.

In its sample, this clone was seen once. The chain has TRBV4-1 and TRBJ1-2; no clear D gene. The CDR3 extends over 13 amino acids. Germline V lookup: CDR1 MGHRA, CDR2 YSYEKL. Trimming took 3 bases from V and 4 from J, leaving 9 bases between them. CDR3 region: CASSQGELYGYTF. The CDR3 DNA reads TGCGCCAGCAGCCAGGGAGAACTCTATGGCTACACCTTC.

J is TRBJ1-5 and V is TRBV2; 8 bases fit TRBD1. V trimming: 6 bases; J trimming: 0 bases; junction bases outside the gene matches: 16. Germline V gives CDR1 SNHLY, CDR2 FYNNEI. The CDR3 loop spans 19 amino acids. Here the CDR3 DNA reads TGTGCCAGCAGAGGGGACAGGACATCCCAGTCGTATAGCAATCAGCCCCAGCATTTT. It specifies CASRGDRTSQSYSNQPQHF.

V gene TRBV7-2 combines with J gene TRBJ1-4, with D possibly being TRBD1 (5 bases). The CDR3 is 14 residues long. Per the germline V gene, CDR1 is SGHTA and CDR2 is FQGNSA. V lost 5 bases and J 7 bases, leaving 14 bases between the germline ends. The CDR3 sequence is CASSPGGVLEKLFF. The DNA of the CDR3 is TGTGCCAGCAGCCCGGGGGGGGTCCTTGAAAAACTGTTTTTT.

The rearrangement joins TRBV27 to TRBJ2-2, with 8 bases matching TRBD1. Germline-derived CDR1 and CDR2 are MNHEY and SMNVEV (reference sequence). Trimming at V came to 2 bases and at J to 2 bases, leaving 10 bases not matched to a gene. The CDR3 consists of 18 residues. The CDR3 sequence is CASSLNVWGTGNTGELFF. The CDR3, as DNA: TGTGCCAGCAGTTTAAACGTCTGGGGGACAGGAAACACCGGGGAGCTGTTTTTT.

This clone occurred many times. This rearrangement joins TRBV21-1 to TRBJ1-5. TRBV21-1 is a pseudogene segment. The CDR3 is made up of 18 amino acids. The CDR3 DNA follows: TGTGCCAGCAGCTTCAACAGCTCGGGGTCGAAGAGCAATCAGCCCCAGCATTTT. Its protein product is CASSFNSSGSKSNQPQHF.

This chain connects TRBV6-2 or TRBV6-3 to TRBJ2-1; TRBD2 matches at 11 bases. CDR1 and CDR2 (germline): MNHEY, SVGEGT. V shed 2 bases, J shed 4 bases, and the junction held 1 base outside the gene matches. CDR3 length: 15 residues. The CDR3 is CASSYGTSGYNEQFF. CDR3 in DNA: TGTGCCAGCAGTTACGGGACTAGCGGATACAATGAGCAGTTCTTC.

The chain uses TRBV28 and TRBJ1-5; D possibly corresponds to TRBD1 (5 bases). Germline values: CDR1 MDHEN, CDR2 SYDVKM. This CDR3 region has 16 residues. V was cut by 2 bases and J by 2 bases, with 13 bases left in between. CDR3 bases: TGTGCCAGCAGTTTAGGGGGGATTTTGGGCAATCAGCCCCAGCATTTT. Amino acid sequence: CASSLGGILGNQPQHF.

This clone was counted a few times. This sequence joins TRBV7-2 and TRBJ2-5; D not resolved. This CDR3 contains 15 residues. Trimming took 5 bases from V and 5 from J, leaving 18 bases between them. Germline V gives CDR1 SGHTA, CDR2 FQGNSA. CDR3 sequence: CASSPNGLAEETQYF. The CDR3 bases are TGTGCCAGCAGCCCGAACGGGTTGGCCGAGGAGACCCAGTACTTC.

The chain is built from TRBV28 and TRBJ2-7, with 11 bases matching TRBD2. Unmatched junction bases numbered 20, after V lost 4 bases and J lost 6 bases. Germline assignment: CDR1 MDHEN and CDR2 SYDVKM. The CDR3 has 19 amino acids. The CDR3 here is CASSSELAGETYTAAEQYF. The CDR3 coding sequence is TGTGCCAGCAGTTCAGAACTAGCGGGGGAGACCTACACAGCTGCCGAGCAGTACTTC.

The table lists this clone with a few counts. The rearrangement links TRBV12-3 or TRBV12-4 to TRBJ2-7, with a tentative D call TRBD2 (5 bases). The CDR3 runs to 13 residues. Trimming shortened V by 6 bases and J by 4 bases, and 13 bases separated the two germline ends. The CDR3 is CASRLGGGYEQYF. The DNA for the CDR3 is TGTGCCAGCAGACTAGGAGGCGGGTACGAGCAGTACTTC.

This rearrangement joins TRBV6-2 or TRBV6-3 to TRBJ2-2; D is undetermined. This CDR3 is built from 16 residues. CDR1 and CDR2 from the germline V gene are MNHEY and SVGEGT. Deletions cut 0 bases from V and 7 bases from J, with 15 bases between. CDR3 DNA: TGTGCCAGCAGTTACTCGATTACACACCTTGACGGGGAGCTGTTTTTT. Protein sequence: CASSYSITHLDGELFF.

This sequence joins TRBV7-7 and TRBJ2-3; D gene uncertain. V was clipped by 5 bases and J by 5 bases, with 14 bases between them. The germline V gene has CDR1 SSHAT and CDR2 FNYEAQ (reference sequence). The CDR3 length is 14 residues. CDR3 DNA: TGTGCCAGCAGCGCGGTTGGTGTTGAAGATACGCAGTATTTT. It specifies CASSAVGVEDTQYF.

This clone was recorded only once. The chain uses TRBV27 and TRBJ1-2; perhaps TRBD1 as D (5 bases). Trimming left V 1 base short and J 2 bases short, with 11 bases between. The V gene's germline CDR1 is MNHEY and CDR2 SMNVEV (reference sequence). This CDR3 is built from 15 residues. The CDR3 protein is CASSLFGPGNYGYTF. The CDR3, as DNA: TGTGCCAGCAGTTTATTTGGGCCAGGGAACTATGGCTACACCTTC.

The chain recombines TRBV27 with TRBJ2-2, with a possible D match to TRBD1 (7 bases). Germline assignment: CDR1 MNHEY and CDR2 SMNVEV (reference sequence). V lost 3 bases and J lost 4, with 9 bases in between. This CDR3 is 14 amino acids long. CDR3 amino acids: CASSFQGGTGELFF. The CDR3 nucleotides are TGTGCCAGCAGTTTTCAGGGGGGCACCGGGGAGCTGTTTTTT.

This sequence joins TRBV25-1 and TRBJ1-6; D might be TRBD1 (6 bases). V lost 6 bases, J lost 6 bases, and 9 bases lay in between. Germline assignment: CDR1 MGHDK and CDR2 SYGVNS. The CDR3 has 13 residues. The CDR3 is CASRGTRNSPLHF. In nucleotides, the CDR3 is TGTGCCAGCAGAGGGACACGTAATTCACCCCTCCACTTT.

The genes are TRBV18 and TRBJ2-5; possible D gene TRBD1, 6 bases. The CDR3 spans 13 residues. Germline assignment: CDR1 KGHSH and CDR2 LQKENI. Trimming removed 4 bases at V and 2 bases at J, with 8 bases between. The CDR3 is CASSQDRQETQYF. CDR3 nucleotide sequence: TGTGCCAGCTCACAAGACAGGCAAGAGACCCAGTACTTC.

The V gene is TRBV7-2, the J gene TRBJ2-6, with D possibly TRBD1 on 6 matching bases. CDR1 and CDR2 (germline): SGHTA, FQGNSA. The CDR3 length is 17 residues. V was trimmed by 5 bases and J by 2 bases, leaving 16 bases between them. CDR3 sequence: CASSQNRVLAGANVLTF. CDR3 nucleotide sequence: TGTGCCAGCAGCCAGAACAGGGTTTTAGCTGGGGCCAACGTCCTGACTTTC.

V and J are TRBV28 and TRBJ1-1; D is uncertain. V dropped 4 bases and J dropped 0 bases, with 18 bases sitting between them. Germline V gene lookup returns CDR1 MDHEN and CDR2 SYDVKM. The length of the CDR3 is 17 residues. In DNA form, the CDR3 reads TGTGCCAGCAGTTATCGGGCGTGGCGGGTAATGAACACTGAAGCTTTCTTT. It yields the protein CASSYRAWRVMNTEAFF.

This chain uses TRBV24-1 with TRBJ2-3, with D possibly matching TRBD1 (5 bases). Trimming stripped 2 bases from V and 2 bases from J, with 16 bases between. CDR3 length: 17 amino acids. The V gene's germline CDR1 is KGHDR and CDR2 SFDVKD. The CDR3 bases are TGTGCCACCAGTGATTCTCCCGCGCAGGGCCCCACAGATACGCAGTATTTT. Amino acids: CATSDSPAQGPTDTQYF.

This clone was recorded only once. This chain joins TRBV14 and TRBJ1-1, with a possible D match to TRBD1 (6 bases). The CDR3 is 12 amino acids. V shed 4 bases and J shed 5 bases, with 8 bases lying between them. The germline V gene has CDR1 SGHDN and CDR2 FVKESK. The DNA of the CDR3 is TGTGCCAGCAGCCCCCAGGGGACTGAAGCTTTCTTT. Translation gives CASSPQGTEAFF. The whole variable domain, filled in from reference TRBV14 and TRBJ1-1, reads EAGVTQFPSHSVIEKGQTVTLRCDPISGHDNLYWYRRVMGKEIKFLLHFVKESKQDESGMPNNRFLAERTGGTYSTLKVQPAELEDSGVYFCASSPQGTEAFFGQGTRLTVV.

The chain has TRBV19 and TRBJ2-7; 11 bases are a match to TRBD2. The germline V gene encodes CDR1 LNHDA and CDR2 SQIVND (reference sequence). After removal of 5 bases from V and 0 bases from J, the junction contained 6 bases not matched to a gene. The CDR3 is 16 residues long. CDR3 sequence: CASSESGTSGSYEQYF. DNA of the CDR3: TGTGCCAGTAGTGAATCCGGGACTAGCGGCTCCTACGAGCAGTACTTC.